The T cell receptor beta chain described here comes from a study of control samples from healthy donors and cancer patients. The protocol was immunoSEQ multiplex PCR, while the TCRdb copy is restricted to in-frame clones and leaves out a portion. The table lists about 140,000 clones, approximately 94% of them singletons, with roughly 13% in the top ten. This CDR3 comprises 14 residues. The germline CDR1 and CDR2 sequences are SGHVS and FNYEAQ. V was clipped by 5 bases and J by 10 bases, with 15 bases between them. The chain combines TRBV7-6 with TRBJ1-6, with a tentative D call TRBD1 (5 bases). This receptor was identified in a middle-aged man in good health. The sequenced sample was blood. The CDR3 sequence is CASSETLRQSPLHF. CDR3 DNA sequence: TGTGCCAGCAGCGAGACACTAAGACAGTCACCCCTCCACTTT.